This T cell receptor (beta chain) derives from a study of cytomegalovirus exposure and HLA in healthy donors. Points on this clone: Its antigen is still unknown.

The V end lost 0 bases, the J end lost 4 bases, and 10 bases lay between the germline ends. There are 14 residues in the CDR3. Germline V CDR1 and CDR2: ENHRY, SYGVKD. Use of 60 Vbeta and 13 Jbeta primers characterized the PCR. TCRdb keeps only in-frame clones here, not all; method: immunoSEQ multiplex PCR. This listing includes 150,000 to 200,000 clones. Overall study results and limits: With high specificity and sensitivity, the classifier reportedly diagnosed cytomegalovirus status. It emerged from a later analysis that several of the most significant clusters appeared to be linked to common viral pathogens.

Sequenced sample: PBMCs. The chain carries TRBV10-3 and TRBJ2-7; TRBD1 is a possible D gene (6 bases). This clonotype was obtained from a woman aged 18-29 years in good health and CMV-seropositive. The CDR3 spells CAISESGTPYEQYF. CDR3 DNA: TGTGCCATCAGTGAGTCTGGGACACCTTACGAGCAGTACTTC.